This T cell receptor beta chain derives from a study of blood T cells in healthy people across ages. CDR1 and CDR2 from the germline V gene are LNHDA and SQIVND (reference sequence). The CDR3 spans 13 residues. Trimming took off 2 bases at V and 7 bases at J, with 12 bases between the two ends. With a J-beta primer mix and a sample-barcoded 5' primer, a second PCR ran about 6 to 11 cycles. TCRdb independently ran MiXCR on the 5' RACE reads; one entry per CDR3 protein. This table holds hundreds of thousands of distinct CDR3 sequences, approximately 30% found once. What was sequenced was blood. The rearrangement links TRBV19 to TRBJ2-7; tentative D call: TRBD1 (6 bases). The clonotype was recovered from a woman of 80 years or more in good health. The CDR3: CASSISQGDEQYF. The CDR3 nucleotides read TGTGCCAGTAGTATATCACAGGGAGATGAGCAGTACTTC.